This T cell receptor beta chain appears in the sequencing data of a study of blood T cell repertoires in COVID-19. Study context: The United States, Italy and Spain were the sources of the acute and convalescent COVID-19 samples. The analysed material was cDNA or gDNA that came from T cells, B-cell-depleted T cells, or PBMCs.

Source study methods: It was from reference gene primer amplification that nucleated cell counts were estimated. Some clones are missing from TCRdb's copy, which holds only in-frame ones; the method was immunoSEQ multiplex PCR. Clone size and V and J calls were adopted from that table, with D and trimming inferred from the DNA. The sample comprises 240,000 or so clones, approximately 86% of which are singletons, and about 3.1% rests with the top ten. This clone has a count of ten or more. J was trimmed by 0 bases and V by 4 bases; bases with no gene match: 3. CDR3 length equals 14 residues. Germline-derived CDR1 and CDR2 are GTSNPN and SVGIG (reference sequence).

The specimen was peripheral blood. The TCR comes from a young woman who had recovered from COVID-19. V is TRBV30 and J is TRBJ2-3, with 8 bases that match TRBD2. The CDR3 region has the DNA TGTGCCTGGAAACGGGGGGGTAGCACAGATACGCAGTATTTT. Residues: CAWKRGGSTDTQYF.